This T cell receptor (beta chain) was sequenced during a study of T cells after yellow fever vaccination. Whole-study findings and limits: Abundant contaminating clonotypes from the bulk population could appear in FACS-sorted repertoires. Weaker overall was a secondary response that nonetheless peaked faster, on day 5 versus 15.

As regards this clonotype: Its antigen is unknown.

Template switching by 5'RACE produced TCR cDNA, adding a universal primer site and UMIs. Each CDR3 protein gets one entry after TCRdb re-called the 5' RACE reads with MiXCR. Here the sample spans approximately 550,000 distinct CDR3 sequences, roughly 13% being singletons. Sample: PBMCs, taken on the day of the yellow fever booster vaccination. This clonotype was sampled from a man between 25 and 39 years old who received the YFV17D yellow fever vaccine.

The CDR3 DNA reads as TGTGCCAGCAGCTTAGTTTACGCGGGAGGCGGAGAGACCCAGTACTTC. Translating gives CASSLVYAGGGETQYF. The V gene is TRBV7-2, the J gene TRBJ2-5; TRBD2 matches at 8 bases. V trimming: 1 base; J trimming: 4 bases; junction bases outside the gene matches: 8. CDR3 length equals 16 residues. Germline V CDR1 and CDR2: SGHTA, FQGNSA.